This T cell receptor beta chain was identified in a study of OX40 agonist ivuxolimab in advanced cancers. Looking at the study overall: Patients were treated with intravenous ivuxolimab, dosed at 0.01 to 10 mg/kg and infused every 2 weeks. Participants averaged roughly 57 years of age (range about 23 to 79) and were less than 85% male. Broader study findings: The study observed clonal expansion of CD4+ and CD8+ blood T cells by week 6 at 0.1 to 3.0 mg/kg.

Profiling relied on immunoSEQ multiplex PCR, and the TCRdb table lists in-frame clones only, not all of them. The sample holds approximately 24,000 clones, more than 70% seen once. This clone was detected a few times. Its antigen remains unidentified. The CDR3 extends over 12 amino acids. Looked up from germline, CDR1 is SNHLY and CDR2 is FYNNEI. V dropped 6 bases and J dropped 9 bases, with 12 bases sitting between them. Peripheral blood came from all dose cohorts at three timepoints. The rearrangement joins TRBV2 to TRBJ1-5; D might be TRBD1 (5 bases). Sequences were derived from CD4+ or CD8+ T cells sorted from blood, sampled in a trial of the OX40 agonist ivuxolimab. The sequence was obtained from an adult with an advanced solid tumor such as melanoma, head and neck, liver or kidney cancer. DNA for the CDR3: TGTGCCAGCAGCCCGGGGGGTGGGCCCCAGCATTTT. Its translation: CASSPGGGPQHF.